This TCR beta chain was obtained from a study of T cell responses to AZD1222 COVID-19 vaccine. Study findings and constraints: Clonal diversity was possibly underestimated, and the donors were mostly white British, with more females. Vaccine-related CD4 TCRs covered spike, predominating at 160-218 and 743-854.

The V gene's germline CDR1 is KGHSH and CDR2 LQKENI. The CDR3 consists of 16 residues. Trimming removed 6 bases from V and 0 bases from J; junction bases left unmatched: 5. With regard to this clone: Its matching antigen is unknown.

TCRdb's copy holds only in-frame clones and misses some; the assay was immunoSEQ multiplex PCR. The sample has 120,000 or so clones; more than 70% are singletons. This chain connects TRBV18 to TRBJ2-2, with 9 bases fitting TRBD1. Sequencing was performed on peripheral blood, taken on day 0 of AZD1222 vaccination. This clonotype originated in an adult in good health. The CDR3 DNA is TGTGCCAGCTCTCCCACAGGGGGCGCGAACACCGGGGAGCTGTTTTTT. It specifies CASSPTGGANTGELFF.